The 12 T cell receptor beta chains below come from one sample, sequenced in a study of shared clonotypes between healthy human individuals. Sequencing used immunoSEQ multiplex PCR; TCRdb keeps in-frame clones, though not all of them. The table includes 2 million to 2.5 million clones, around 93% detected once. The source material was naive CD4+ T cells from PBMCs. Specified subset: CD45RA+ positively selected. The receptor source for this set is a man between 18 and 35 years old in good health. Some clones in this sample may be carry-over from other donors' samples.

This chain connects TRBV28 to TRBJ1-6, with a weak D call TRBD1 (6 bases). Germline V gene lookup returns CDR1 MDHEN and CDR2 SYDVKM. The V and J ends lost 7 bases and 7 bases respectively, with 14 bases between them. The CDR3 covers 14 residues. CDR3 loop: CASTQGPVNSPLHF. The DNA of the CDR3 is TGTGCCAGCACCCAGGGGCCGGTAAATTCACCCCTCCACTTT.

The chain joins TRBV9 to TRBJ1-2, with TRBD1 identical over 7 bases. The CDR3 spans 14 residues. Germline CDR1 reads SGDLS; CDR2 reads YYNGEE. Trimming took 2 bases from V and 2 from J; bases not matched to a gene: 3. Here the CDR3 reads CASSVGTENYGYTF. CDR3 nucleotides: TGTGCCAGCAGCGTCGGGACAGAGAACTATGGCTACACCTTC.

V is TRBV4-3 and J is TRBJ2-7; no firm D call. The CDR3 is made up of 15 amino acids. Deletions cut 0 bases from V and 0 bases from J, with 9 bases between. CDR1 and CDR2 from the germline V gene are LGHNA and YSLEER. This CDR3 is CASSQESQVSYEQYF. Written as DNA, the CDR3 is TGCGCCAGCAGCCAAGAATCCCAGGTCTCCTACGAGCAGTACTTC.

This clone has just one count. The chain carries TRBV2 and TRBJ1-5; a weak D match, TRBD1 (6 bases). In germline, CDR1 is SNHLY, CDR2 FYNNEI. The V gene lost 6 bases and the J gene lost 2 bases, with 14 bases spanning the gap. This CDR3 is built from 15 residues. This chain's CDR3 is CASSGGLGGNQPQHF. CDR3 DNA: TGTGCCAGCAGCGGGGGGCTGGGGGGCAATCAGCCCCAGCATTTT.

The chain joins TRBV6-6 to TRBJ2-7, with 11 bases lining up with TRBD1. There are 14 residues in the CDR3. Germline trimming cut 6 bases from V and 3 bases from J; bases unmatched to any gene: 4. Per the germline V gene, CDR1 is MNHNY and CDR2 is SVGAGI (reference sequence). The CDR3 region is CASSMGQGDYEQYF. CDR3 coding DNA: TGTGCCAGCAGCATGGGACAGGGGGACTACGAGCAGTACTTC.

The CDR3 protein is CASSLAQRNGYTF. The DNA of the CDR3 is TGTGCCAGCAGTTTGGCACAACGAAATGGCTACACCTTC. The V gene is TRBV28, the J gene TRBJ1-2; D is undetermined. This CDR3 has 13 amino acids. Per germline, CDR1 MDHEN and CDR2 SYDVKM. The V and J ends lost 3 bases and 6 bases respectively, with 11 bases between them.

DNA of the CDR3: TGCGCCAGCAGCTCTCACGGGCCTAGCGTCACAGATACGCAGTATTTT. This codes for CASSSHGPSVTDTQYF. This chain links TRBV5-1 with TRBJ2-3, with D possibly being TRBD2 (6 bases). Trimming removed 3 bases from V and 2 bases from J, with 16 bases in between. Germline loops: CDR1 SGHRS, CDR2 YFSETQ. CDR3 length: 16 amino acids. Drawing the rest from reference TRBV5-1 and TRBJ2-3, the complete variable domain is KAGVTQTPRYLIKTRGQQVTLSCSPISGHRSVSWYQQTPGQGLQFLFEYFSETQRNKGNFPGRFSGRQFSNSRSEMNVSTLELGDSALYLCASSSHGPSVTDTQYFGPGTRLTVL.

The chain has TRBV6-4 and TRBJ2-3; no reliable D call. CDR3 length: 13 amino acids. The germline V gene has CDR1 MRHNA and CDR2 SNTAGT. Trimming pared 4 bases from V and 5 bases from J, leaving 10 bases between. For the CDR3, the DNA is TGTGCCAGCAGTGGCTCGTTGGGAGATACGCAGTATTTT. This sequence encodes CASSGSLGDTQYF.

V usage is TRBV6-1 and J usage is TRBJ2-5; 11 nucleotides match TRBD2. Losses at the gene ends were 5 bases for V and 5 bases for J; bases not matched to a gene: 7. The germline CDR1 and CDR2 sequences are MNHNS and SASEGT. This CDR3 contains 15 residues. The CDR3 DNA sequence: TGTGCCAGCAGTATAACTAGCGGGAGAGCCGAGACCCAGTACTTC. It translates to CASSITSGRAETQYF.

The genes are TRBV4-2 and TRBJ1-2; TRBD1 aligns across 7 bases. CDR1 is LGHNA, CDR2 YNFKEQ, per germline. The CDR3 is made up of 15 amino acids. V gave up 0 bases and J gave up 7 bases; unmatched junction bases: 8. The CDR3: CASSQEGQPSSGYTF. CDR3 nucleotide sequence: TGTGCCAGCAGCCAAGAGGGACAGCCCTCCAGTGGCTACACCTTC.

This chain connects TRBV6-1 to TRBJ1-2; maybe TRBD1 (6 bases). The CDR3 extends over 16 amino acids. In germline, CDR1 is MNHNS, CDR2 SASEGT. V was clipped by 4 bases and J by 7 bases, with 22 bases between them. The CDR3 DNA is TGTGCCAGCAGTGGAGAAGGAGGGGGAGAAGTTACTGGCTACACCTTC. Translating gives CASSGEGGGEVTGYTF.

This clone was detected only once. V gene TRBV6-1 combines with J gene TRBJ1-2; the match to TRBD1 covers 11 bases. After removal of 5 bases from V and 4 bases from J, the junction contained 6 bases not matched to a gene. Germline V gene lookup returns CDR1 MNHNS and CDR2 SASEGT. The CDR3 totals 15 residues. CDR3 sequence (DNA): TGTGCCAGCAGTACTGGACAGGGGGCTGCCTATGGCTACACCTTC. It yields the protein CASSTGQGAAYGYTF.